This is a list of T cell receptor beta chains from one sample in a study of blood T cell repertoires in COVID-19. Repertoires were generated with immunoSEQ multiplex PCR, while TCRdb's copy carries only in-frame clones and drops some. The sample yields more than 90,000 clones, around 76% seen once. Sequences were obtained from peripheral blood. The receptor source for this set is a man of 80 years or more with acute or convalescent COVID-19. Each CDR3 is given with its conserved first and last residue. Each record gives: V gene, D gene, CDR3 length, clone size, J gene, CDR3 DNA, CDR3 protein. A D gene is named only where the DNA matches it firmly. Size values are once, few and many counts, or a class for expanded clones, and some rows have none.

V gene: TRBV28
D gene: TRBD1
CDR3 length: 17
clone size: -
J gene: TRBJ1-5
CDR3 DNA: TGTGCCAGCAGTTCGAAAGGACAGGGGGCGCGGGATCAGCCCCAGCATTTT
CDR3 protein: CASSSKGQGARDQPQHF

V gene: TRBV3-1/TRBV3-2
D gene: TRBD2
CDR3 length: 18
clone size: -
J gene: TRBJ2-1
CDR3 DNA: TGTGCCAGCAGCCAGGGACTAGCGGGAGGGCCGCAGTACAATGAGCAGTTCTTC
CDR3 protein: CASSQGLAGGPQYNEQFF

V gene: TRBV7-2
D gene: -
CDR3 length: 13
clone size: -
J gene: TRBJ1-5
CDR3 DNA: TGTGCCAGCAGCAAACAGGGTGGTCAGCCCCAGCATTTT
CDR3 protein: CASSKQGGQPQHF

V gene: TRBV27
D gene: -
CDR3 length: 15
clone size: -
J gene: TRBJ2-3
CDR3 DNA: TGTGCCAGCAGCCGGATCCAGGGTGGGACAGATACGCAGTATTTT
CDR3 protein: CASSRIQGGTDTQYF

V gene: TRBV11-3
D gene: TRBD2
CDR3 length: 16
clone size: -
J gene: TRBJ2-1
CDR3 DNA: TGTGCCAGCAGCTTAGTGGGACTAGCGGGAGGAAATGAGCAGTTCTTC
CDR3 protein: CASSLVGLAGGNEQFF

V gene: TRBV30
D gene: -
CDR3 length: 13
clone size: -
J gene: TRBJ1-6
CDR3 DNA: TGTGCCTGGAGCGCCAGGGGTGTCTCACCCCTCCACTTT
CDR3 protein: CAWSARGVSPLHF

V gene: TRBV7-9
D gene: -
CDR3 length: 15
clone size: once
J gene: TRBJ2-7
CDR3 DNA: TGTGCCAGCAGCGAGCAGGGGCAGGGACCCTACGAGCAGTACTTC
CDR3 protein: CASSEQGQGPYEQYF

V gene: TRBV30
D gene: -
CDR3 length: 16
clone size: -
J gene: TRBJ1-3
CDR3 DNA: TGTGCCTGGAGTCGCGACAGCAGATACTCTGGAAACACCATATATTTT
CDR3 protein: CAWSRDSRYSGNTIYF

V gene: TRBV7-6
D gene: -
CDR3 length: 15
clone size: once
J gene: TRBJ2-3
CDR3 DNA: TGTGCCAGCAGCTTAAGGCGGTCTAGCACAGATACGCAGTATTTT
CDR3 protein: CASSLRRSSTDTQYF

V gene: TRBV30
D gene: -
CDR3 length: 14
clone size: -
J gene: TRBJ1-5
CDR3 DNA: TGTGCCTGGAGTCCCTCGCGCGGCAATCAGCCCCAGCATTTT
CDR3 protein: CAWSPSRGNQPQHF

V gene: TRBV28
D gene: TRBD2
CDR3 length: 17
clone size: -
J gene: TRBJ2-1
CDR3 DNA: TGTGCCAGCACCAACCGCTATCTAGCGGGAGAGGAGAATGAGCAGTTCTTC
CDR3 protein: CASTNRYLAGEENEQFF

V gene: TRBV30
D gene: -
CDR3 length: 16
clone size: -
J gene: TRBJ1-6
CDR3 DNA: TGTGCCTGGAGTACCCCAATGGGCAGGGCGAATTCACCCCTCCACTTT
CDR3 protein: CAWSTPMGRANSPLHF

V gene: TRBV19
D gene: -
CDR3 length: 13
clone size: -
J gene: TRBJ2-2
CDR3 DNA: TGTGCCATGAGATGGGGGGATACCGGGGAGCTGTTTTTT
CDR3 protein: CAMRWGDTGELFF

V gene: TRBV30
D gene: TRBD2
CDR3 length: 15
clone size: -
J gene: TRBJ2-5
CDR3 DNA: TGTGCCTGGAGGGGTAGCGGGGTGCTCCAAGAGACCCAGTACTTC
CDR3 protein: CAWRGSGVLQETQYF

V gene: TRBV6-5
D gene: TRBD2
CDR3 length: 14
clone size: -
J gene: TRBJ2-5
CDR3 DNA: TGTGCCAGCAAGACTAGCGGGGGAATGAAGACCCAGTACTTC
CDR3 protein: CASKTSGGMKTQYF

V gene: TRBV7-2
D gene: -
CDR3 length: 13
clone size: once
J gene: TRBJ1-2
CDR3 DNA: TGTGCCAGCAGCTCTCGTGGCGGCTATGGCTACACCTTC
CDR3 protein: CASSSRGGYGYTF

V gene: TRBV7-7
D gene: -
CDR3 length: 13
clone size: -
J gene: TRBJ2-7
CDR3 DNA: TGTGCTAGCAGCGTCACGGGGGACTACGAGCAGTACTTC
CDR3 protein: CASSVTGDYEQYF

V gene: TRBV15
D gene: TRBD1
CDR3 length: 15
clone size: -
J gene: TRBJ1-4
CDR3 DNA: TGTGCCACCAGCATAGGACAGGGAGGGAATGAAAAACTGTTTTTT
CDR3 protein: CATSIGQGGNEKLFF

V gene: TRBV3-1/TRBV3-2
D gene: -
CDR3 length: 18
clone size: -
J gene: TRBJ1-4
CDR3 DNA: TGTGCCAGCAGCCATGAACGGCGGGTAGAAGCAACTAATGAAAAACTGTTTTTT
CDR3 protein: CASSHERRVEATNEKLFF

V gene: TRBV6-5
D gene: TRBD1
CDR3 length: 14
clone size: -
J gene: TRBJ2-7
CDR3 DNA: TGTGCCAGCAGTAGGACAGGGGGAAGCTACGAGCAGTACTTC
CDR3 protein: CASSRTGGSYEQYF

V gene: TRBV30
D gene: TRBD1
CDR3 length: 15
clone size: -
J gene: TRBJ2-1
CDR3 DNA: TGTGCCTGGAGTCAGCTGGACAGGGGCAACAATGAGCAGTTCTTC
CDR3 protein: CAWSQLDRGNNEQFF

V gene: TRBV2
D gene: TRBD1
CDR3 length: 15
clone size: -
J gene: TRBJ1-5
CDR3 DNA: TGTGCCAGCAGTGAGTACAGGGGGCGGGTTCAGCCCCAGCATTTT
CDR3 protein: CASSEYRGRVQPQHF

V gene: TRBV9
D gene: -
CDR3 length: 17
clone size: -
J gene: TRBJ1-6
CDR3 DNA: TGTGCCAGCAGCGTAGGGGCCTACCAGGTCGATAATTCACCCCTCCACTTT
CDR3 protein: CASSVGAYQVDNSPLHF

V gene: TRBV6-1
D gene: -
CDR3 length: 14
clone size: -
J gene: TRBJ2-1
CDR3 DNA: TGTGCCAGCAGTGAAATACAGGGTCGGAATGAGCAGTTCTTC
CDR3 protein: CASSEIQGRNEQFF

V gene: TRBV9
D gene: -
CDR3 length: 14
clone size: few
J gene: TRBJ1-1
CDR3 DNA: TGTGCCAGCAGCGTAAAGGGAGGGAGCACTGAAGCTTTCTTT
CDR3 protein: CASSVKGGSTEAFF

V gene: TRBV21-1
D gene: -
CDR3 length: 13
clone size: -
J gene: TRBJ2-2
CDR3 DNA: TGTGCCAGCAGCGGCAGACTCACCGGGGAGCTGTTTTTT
CDR3 protein: CASSGRLTGELFF

V gene: TRBV7-2
D gene: TRBD1
CDR3 length: 14
clone size: -
J gene: TRBJ1-1
CDR3 DNA: TGTGCCAGCACCCCTCAGGACAGGGCAACTGAAGCTTTCTTT
CDR3 protein: CASTPQDRATEAFF

V gene: TRBV28
D gene: TRBD1
CDR3 length: 15
clone size: -
J gene: TRBJ2-3
CDR3 DNA: TGTGCCAGTAGACCCCGGGACAGACACACAGATACGCAGTATTTT
CDR3 protein: CASRPRDRHTDTQYF

V gene: TRBV27
D gene: -
CDR3 length: 13
clone size: -
J gene: TRBJ2-5
CDR3 DNA: TGTGCCAGCAGAACCTCGGAGGGGGAGACCCAGTACTTC
CDR3 protein: CASRTSEGETQYF